Listed below are T cell receptor beta chains from one sample, sequenced in a study of T cells after yellow fever vaccination. TCRdb recomputed calls from the 5' RACE reads with MiXCR, one row per CDR3 protein. Counted here are nearly 45,000 distinct CDR3 sequences, about 6.8% occurring once; the ten biggest clones make up roughly 15%. Material: CD8+ T cells not binding an NS4B(214-222) dextramer, sorted from PBMCs, obtained 45 days after the yellow fever booster vaccination. The origin of the receptors is a man under 40 who received the YFV17D yellow fever vaccine. Each CDR3 is given with its conserved first and last residue. The order of the fields is J gene, D gene, V gene, clone size, CDR3 protein, CDR3 DNA. The D gene is left open where the match is weak. The listing skips clone size in some rows; elsewhere it reads once, few, many or a size class.

J: TRBJ2-2
D: -
V: TRBV12-3/TRBV12-4
size: many
CDR3: CATEGGDATGELFF
DNA: TGTGCCACCGAGGGGGGGGACGCGACCGGGGAGCTGTTTTTT

J: TRBJ2-3
D: -
V: TRBV6-5
size: -
CDR3: CASSYSILQGTDTQYF
DNA: TGTGCCAGCAGTTACTCGATACTACAGGGCACAGATACGCAGTATTTT

J: TRBJ2-7
D: -
V: TRBV6-2/TRBV6-3
size: many
CDR3: CASSRGLNSYEQYF
DNA: TGTGCCAGCAGTCGGGGACTCAACTCCTACGAGCAGTACTTC

J: TRBJ2-7
D: -
V: TRBV5-1
size: -
CDR3: CASSFISGTPYEQYF
DNA: TGCGCCAGCAGCTTCATTTCCGGGACCCCTTACGAGCAGTACTTC

J: TRBJ2-5
D: -
V: TRBV7-9
size: many
CDR3: CASSGAEREPRTQYF
DNA: TGTGCCAGCAGCGGAGCAGAGAGGGAGCCGCGGACCCAGTACTTC

J: TRBJ2-7
D: -
V: TRBV3-1
size: -
CDR3: CASSQPGSGYEQYF
DNA: TGTGCCAGCAGCCAACCGGGGAGCGGCTACGAGCAGTACTTC

J: TRBJ1-1
D: -
V: TRBV27
size: many
CDR3: CASSRGITTEAFF
DNA: TGTGCCAGCAGTCGGGGGATTACCACTGAAGCTTTCTTT

J: TRBJ2-3
D: TRBD2
V: TRBV4-2
size: many
CDR3: CASSQELAGVTDTQYF
DNA: TGTGCCAGCAGCCAAGAACTAGCGGGAGTCACAGATACGCAGTATTTT

J: TRBJ2-3
D: -
V: TRBV4-3
size: many
CDR3: CASSQDLTSTDTQYF
DNA: TGCGCCAGCAGCCAAGATCTAACTAGCACAGATACGCAGTATTTT

J: TRBJ2-1
D: -
V: TRBV12-3/TRBV12-4
size: medium-sized
CDR3: CASSFQGRDEQFF
DNA: TGTGCCAGCAGTTTCCAGGGGCGGGATGAGCAGTTCTTC

J: TRBJ2-2
D: -
V: TRBV30
size: many
CDR3: CAWSVLVPGELFF
DNA: TGTGCCTGGAGTGTTTTGGTTCCCGGGGAGCTGTTTTTT

J: TRBJ2-5
D: TRBD1
V: TRBV28
size: many
CDR3: CASSTPGTGVGETQYF
DNA: TGTGCCAGCAGTACCCCCGGGACAGGAGTAGGGGAGACCCAGTACTTC

J: TRBJ1-1
D: -
V: TRBV9
size: many
CDR3: CASSAEGRSNTEAFF
DNA: TGTGCCAGCAGCGCGGAGGGACGGTCGAACACTGAAGCTTTCTTT

J: TRBJ2-7
D: -
V: TRBV3-1
size: many
CDR3: CASSLYEQYF
DNA: TGTGCCAGCAGCCTCTACGAGCAGTACTTC

J: TRBJ2-1
D: TRBD1
V: TRBV7-8
size: many
CDR3: CASSNPAHMDRSTYNEQFF
DNA: TGTGCCAGCAGCAACCCAGCACATATGGACAGGTCAACCTACAATGAGCAGTTCTTC

J: TRBJ2-7
D: -
V: TRBV30
size: many
CDR3: CAWTPDSHYEQYF
DNA: TGTGCCTGGACCCCCGACAGCCACTACGAGCAGTACTTC

J: TRBJ2-2
D: TRBD2
V: TRBV20-1
size: many
CDR3: CSARDLREGTGELFF
DNA: TGCAGTGCTAGAGATTTGCGGGAGGGCACCGGGGAGCTGTTTTTT

J: TRBJ2-1
D: TRBD1
V: TRBV18
size: many
CDR3: CASEPTDNIGTGSDEQFF
DNA: TGTGCCAGCGAACCGACCGACAACATAGGGACAGGGAGCGATGAGCAGTTCTTC

J: TRBJ2-5
D: TRBD1
V: TRBV15
size: many
CDR3: CATSRVDRVSGETQYF
DNA: TGTGCCACCAGCAGAGTGGACAGGGTCAGTGGGGAGACCCAGTACTTC

J: TRBJ2-6
D: TRBD2
V: TRBV5-1
size: many
CDR3: CASSFTLAGAGANVLTF
DNA: TGCGCCAGCAGCTTCACACTAGCGGGAGCTGGGGCCAACGTCCTGACTTTC

J: TRBJ2-1
D: TRBD1
V: TRBV6-1
size: many
CDR3: CASSEVVGQGASEQFF
DNA: TGTGCCAGCAGTGAAGTCGTGGGACAGGGGGCGAGTGAGCAGTTCTTC

J: TRBJ2-7
D: -
V: TRBV18
size: many
CDR3: CASSPKNSGQGYEQYF
DNA: TGTGCCAGCTCACCCAAGAACAGTGGACAAGGCTACGAGCAGTACTTC

J: TRBJ2-7
D: TRBD1
V: TRBV6-2/TRBV6-3
size: many
CDR3: CASSKTGLGGYEQYF
DNA: TGTGCCAGCAGTAAGACAGGGCTTGGGGGCTACGAGCAGTACTTC